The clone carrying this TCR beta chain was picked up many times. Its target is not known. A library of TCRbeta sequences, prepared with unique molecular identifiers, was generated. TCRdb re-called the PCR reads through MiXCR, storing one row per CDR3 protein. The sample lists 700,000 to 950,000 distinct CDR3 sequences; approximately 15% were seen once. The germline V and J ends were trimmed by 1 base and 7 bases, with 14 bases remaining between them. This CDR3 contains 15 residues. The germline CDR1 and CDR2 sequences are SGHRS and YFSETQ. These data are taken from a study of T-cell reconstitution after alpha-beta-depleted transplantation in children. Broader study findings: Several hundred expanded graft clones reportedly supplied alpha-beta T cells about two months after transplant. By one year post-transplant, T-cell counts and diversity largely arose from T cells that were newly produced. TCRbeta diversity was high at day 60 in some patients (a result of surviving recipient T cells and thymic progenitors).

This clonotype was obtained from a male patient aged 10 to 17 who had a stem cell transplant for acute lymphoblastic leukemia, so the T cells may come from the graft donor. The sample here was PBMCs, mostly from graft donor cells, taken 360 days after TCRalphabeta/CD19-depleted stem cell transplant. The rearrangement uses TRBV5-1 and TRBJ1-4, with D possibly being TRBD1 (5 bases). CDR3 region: CASSLYGAKGEKLFF. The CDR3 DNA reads TGCGCCAGCAGCTTGTACGGGGCAAAAGGTGAAAAACTGTTTTTT.